Below, 14 T cell receptor beta chains from the same sample are listed, as sequenced in a study of blood T cell repertoires in COVID-19. Clones were sequenced by immunoSEQ multiplex PCR, and TCRdb holds only the in-frame ones, with some missing. Counted here are a few hundred thousand clones, about 85% occurring once; the ten biggest clones make up roughly 3.9%. The sequenced material came from peripheral blood. These receptor sequences come from a woman between 18 and 29 years old with acute or convalescent COVID-19.

The J gene is TRBJ2-5, the V gene TRBV5-4; D ambiguous. CDR3 size: 15 residues. V was pared by 4 bases and J by 1 base, with 14 bases between. Germline V gene data show CDR1 as SGHNT and CDR2 as YYREEE (reference sequence). CDR3 nucleotide sequence: TGTGCCAGCAGCCCCGGCACTACCACCCAAGAGACCCAGTACTTC. Protein product: CASSPGTTTQETQYF.

The chain uses TRBV7-8 and TRBJ1-2; tentatively, D is TRBD1 (6 bases). The V gene lost 3 bases and the J gene lost 2 bases, with 10 bases spanning the gap. The CDR3 is made up of 14 amino acids. Germline V lookup: CDR1 SGHVS, CDR2 FQNEAQ. Here the CDR3 reads CASSFGTQNYGYTF. Here the CDR3 DNA reads TGTGCCAGCAGCTTCGGGACACAGAACTATGGCTACACCTTC.

The chain carries TRBV5-1 and TRBJ2-7, with TRBD2 as a possible D gene (6 bases). Per germline, CDR1 SGHRS and CDR2 YFSETQ. The CDR3 runs to 14 residues. V was cut by 4 bases and J by 2 bases, with 13 bases left in between. This chain's CDR3 is CASSLLALTYEQYF. The CDR3 DNA reads TGCGCCAGCAGCCTACTAGCTCTTACCTACGAGCAGTACTTC. Together with reference TRBV5-1 and TRBJ2-7, the CDR3 gives the full variable domain: KAGVTQTPRYLIKTRGQQVTLSCSPISGHRSVSWYQQTPGQGLQFLFEYFSETQRNKGNFPGRFSGRQFSNSRSEMNVSTLELGDSALYLCASSLLALTYEQYFGPGTRLTVT.

The V gene is TRBV5-6, the J gene TRBJ2-7, with TRBD1 matching over 7 bases. CDR1 is SGHDT and CDR2 is YYEEEE in the germline V gene. The CDR3 extends over 15 amino acids. The junction had 3 bases not matched to a gene; V was cut back by 0 bases and J by 0 bases. The DNA for the CDR3 is TGTGCCAGCAGCTTGGGGACAGGTTTCTCCTACGAGCAGTACTTC. The encoded protein is CASSLGTGFSYEQYF. Drawing the rest from reference TRBV5-6 and TRBJ2-7, the complete variable domain is DAGVTQSPTHLIKTRGQQVTLRCSPKSGHDTVSWYQQALGQGPQFIFQYYEEEERQRGNFPDRFSGHQFPNYSSELNVNALLLGDSALYLCASSLGTGFSYEQYFGPGTRLTVT.

The V and J genes are TRBV19 and TRBJ2-1, with 8 bases identical to TRBD1. The J segment lost 5 bases and the V segment lost 0 bases, leaving 6 bases of the junction unmatched. Looked up from germline, CDR1 is LNHDA and CDR2 is SQIVND (reference sequence). The CDR3 contains 16 residues. The CDR3 DNA follows: TGTGCCAGTAGTATAGATTTCAGGGGGCTGAACAATGAGCAGTTCTTC. It specifies CASSIDFRGLNNEQFF.

The chain links TRBV5-6 to TRBJ1-1; D is perhaps TRBD1 (5 bases). The V end lost 4 bases, the J end lost 0 bases, and 19 bases lay between the germline ends. The germline V gene has CDR1 SGHDT and CDR2 YYEEEE. The CDR3 totals 17 residues. This CDR3 reads CASSLGPGWTMNTEAFF. CDR3 DNA sequence: TGTGCCAGCAGCCTGGGGCCAGGGTGGACGATGAACACTGAAGCTTTCTTT.

The V and J genes are TRBV27 and TRBJ1-1; possibly TRBD1 for D (5 bases). Trimming took 2 bases from V and 5 from J, leaving 12 bases between them. CDR1 and CDR2 (germline): MNHEY, SMNVEV (reference sequence). CDR3 length equals 14 residues. The CDR3 here is CASSLGAAWTEAFF. DNA of the CDR3: TGTGCCAGCAGTTTAGGGGCTGCCTGGACTGAAGCTTTCTTT.

The chain employs TRBV3-1 (or the pseudogene TRBV3-2) and TRBJ2-5; 8 bases fit TRBD1. The CDR3 covers 16 residues. The germline CDR1 and CDR2 sequences are LGHDT and YNNKEL (reference sequence). V lost 1 base, J lost 1 base, and 5 bases stayed unmatched. For the CDR3, the DNA is TGTGCCAGCAGCCAAGCTGGACAGGGTCGCCAAGAGACCCAGTACTTC. Its translation is CASSQAGQGRQETQYF.

This clone showed up many times. The chain links TRBV10-2 to TRBJ2-2; 12 bases are a match to TRBD2. Unmatched junction bases numbered 0, after V lost 4 bases and J lost 3 bases. CDR3 length: 15 residues. Germline loops: CDR1 WSHSY, CDR2 SAAADI. The CDR3 is CASSGLAGDTGELFF. CDR3 bases: TGCGCCAGCAGTGGACTAGCGGGGGACACCGGGGAGCTGTTTTTT.

The chain couples TRBV28 to TRBJ1-3; D unclear. CDR3 length: 15 amino acids. The germline V and J ends were trimmed by 6 bases and 0 bases, with 12 bases remaining between them. The germline gives CDR1 MDHEN, CDR2 SYDVKM. This CDR3 reads CASSPGRASGNTIYF. The DNA of the CDR3 is TGTGCCAGCAGCCCCGGGAGAGCCTCTGGAAACACCATATATTTT.

This chain connects TRBV19 to TRBJ2-7, with a tentative D call TRBD2 (5 bases). This CDR3 region has 15 residues. CDR1 and CDR2 (germline): LNHDA, SQIVND (reference sequence). V was shortened by 0 bases and J by 0 bases, with 9 bases between the two germline ends. CDR3 sequence: CASSIDGSSSYEQYF. CDR3 nucleotide sequence: TGTGCCAGTAGTATAGATGGGAGCAGCTCCTACGAGCAGTACTTC.

This chain uses TRBV28 with TRBJ2-3; the D is unclear. The ends were cut back, 3 bases at V and 9 bases at J, with 13 bases in the middle. There are 13 residues in the CDR3. The V gene's germline CDR1 is MDHEN and CDR2 SYDVKM. The CDR3 region has the DNA TGTGCCAGCAGTTTTAAGTACCTGAGGACGCAGTATTTT. This sequence encodes CASSFKYLRTQYF.

The J gene is TRBJ2-1, the V gene TRBV27, with 8 bases lining up with TRBD2. This CDR3 comprises 15 residues. V gave up 3 bases and J gave up 8 bases; unmatched junction bases: 9. Germline V lookup: CDR1 MNHEY, CDR2 SMNVEV (reference sequence). CDR3 in amino acids: CASSFTIGGGDEQFF. In DNA form, the CDR3 reads TGTGCCAGCAGTTTCACCATCGGGGGGGGTGATGAGCAGTTCTTC.

The rearrangement joins TRBV7-9 to TRBJ2-5; no reliable D call. CDR3 length: 13 amino acids. V gave up 5 bases and J gave up 5 bases, with 12 bases separating them. The germline gives CDR1 SEHNR, CDR2 FQNEAQ (reference sequence). The CDR3 region is CASSPSGRETQYF. Written as DNA, the CDR3 is TGTGCCAGCAGCCCCTCCGGTCGGGAGACCCAGTACTTC.